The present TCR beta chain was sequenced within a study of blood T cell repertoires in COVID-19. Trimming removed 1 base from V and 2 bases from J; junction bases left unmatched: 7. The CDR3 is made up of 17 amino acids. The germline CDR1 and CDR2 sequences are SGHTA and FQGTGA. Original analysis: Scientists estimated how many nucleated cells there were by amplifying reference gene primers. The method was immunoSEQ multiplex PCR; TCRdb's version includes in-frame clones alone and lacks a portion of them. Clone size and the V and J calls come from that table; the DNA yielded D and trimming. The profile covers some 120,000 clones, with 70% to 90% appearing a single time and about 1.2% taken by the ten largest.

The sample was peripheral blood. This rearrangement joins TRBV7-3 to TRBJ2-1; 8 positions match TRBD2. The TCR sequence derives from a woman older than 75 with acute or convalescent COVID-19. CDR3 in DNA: TGTGCCAGCAGCTTAATGGGGTCGGGAGGGCCCTACAATGAGCAGTTCTTC. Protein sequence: CASSLMGSGGPYNEQFF.